Listed below are T cell receptor beta chains from one sample, sequenced in a study of radiotherapy plus CTLA-4 blockade in lung cancer. Profiling relied on immunoSEQ multiplex PCR, and the TCRdb table lists in-frame clones only, not all of them. The sample holds some 120,000 clones, 81% seen once. The starting material was peripheral blood, obtained from a patient treated with radiotherapy plus ipilimumab. These receptor sequences come from a human donor with non-small cell lung cancer that progressed on radiotherapy plus ipilimumab. Some clones in this sample may be carry-over from other donors' samples. The CDR3 runs from the conserved cysteine through the conserved F or W. The D gene is left open where the match is weak. A clone size is listed for some rows: how often the clone was seen (once, few, many), or a class if it is expanded.

d_call: .
clone_size: .
j_call: TRBJ1-1
v_call: TRBV7-9
cdr3_aa: CASSPPGNTEAFF
cdr3_nt: TGTGCCAGCAGCCCTCCAGGGAACACTGAAGCTTTCTTT

d_call: .
clone_size: .
j_call: TRBJ1-1
v_call: TRBV7-3
cdr3_aa: CASSLTSNTEAFF
cdr3_nt: TGTGCCAGCAGCTTAACTTCGAACACTGAAGCTTTCTTT

d_call: .
clone_size: .
j_call: TRBJ2-3
v_call: TRBV9
cdr3_aa: CASSIGPTDTQYF
cdr3_nt: TGTGCCAGCAGCATCGGACCCACTGATACGCAGTATTTT

d_call: TRBD1
clone_size: .
j_call: TRBJ2-7
v_call: TRBV28
cdr3_aa: CASSLPRSMQGAKQYF
cdr3_nt: TGTGCCAGCAGTTTACCCCGCTCGATGCAGGGGGCCAAGCAGTACTTC

d_call: TRBD2
clone_size: .
j_call: TRBJ2-3
v_call: TRBV5-4
cdr3_aa: CASSAIAGGTDTQYF
cdr3_nt: TGTGCCAGCAGCGCCATAGCGGGGGGCACAGATACGCAGTATTTT

d_call: .
clone_size: few
j_call: TRBJ1-6
v_call: TRBV19
cdr3_aa: CASSIGSGSNSPLHF
cdr3_nt: TGTGCCAGTAGTATCGGCTCAGGGTCTAATTCACCCCTCCACTTT

d_call: TRBD1
clone_size: .
j_call: TRBJ1-1
v_call: TRBV4-3
cdr3_aa: CASSQYQGGLEAFF
cdr3_nt: TGCGCCAGCAGCCAATATCAGGGGGGTCTTGAAGCTTTCTTT

d_call: .
clone_size: .
j_call: TRBJ1-1
v_call: TRBV30
cdr3_aa: CAWSRGGYTEAFF
cdr3_nt: TGTGCCTGGAGTCGCGGCGGGTACACTGAAGCTTTCTTT

d_call: .
clone_size: .
j_call: TRBJ1-1
v_call: TRBV5-4
cdr3_aa: CASSFIGDGMNTEAFF
cdr3_nt: TGTGCCAGCAGCTTCATTGGGGACGGAATGAACACTGAAGCTTTCTTT

d_call: .
clone_size: few
j_call: TRBJ1-1
v_call: TRBV5-1
cdr3_aa: CASSPYQDGYTEAFF
cdr3_nt: TGCGCCAGCAGCCCGTATCAGGACGGATACACTGAAGCTTTCTTT

d_call: TRBD1
clone_size: .
j_call: TRBJ1-2
v_call: TRBV6-1
cdr3_aa: CASREQGAGGYGYTF
cdr3_nt: TGTGCCAGCCGTGAACAGGGGGCGGGAGGCTATGGCTACACCTTC

d_call: TRBD1
clone_size: .
j_call: TRBJ1-4
v_call: TRBV28
cdr3_aa: CASSSPEAGGNEKLFF
cdr3_nt: TGTGCCAGCAGTTCCCCGGAGGCAGGGGGGAATGAAAAACTGTTTTTT

d_call: TRBD2
clone_size: .
j_call: TRBJ2-7
v_call: TRBV2
cdr3_aa: CASSSGGFYEQYF
cdr3_nt: TGTGCCAGCTCTAGCGGGGGTTTCTACGAGCAGTACTTC

d_call: TRBD1
clone_size: .
j_call: TRBJ2-7
v_call: TRBV7-9
cdr3_aa: CAISGQGPYEQYF
cdr3_nt: TGTGCCATCTCGGGACAGGGTCCATACGAGCAGTACTTC

d_call: .
clone_size: .
j_call: TRBJ2-7
v_call: TRBV4-2
cdr3_aa: CASSQGVRAYEQYF
cdr3_nt: TGTGCCAGCAGCCAAGGTGTCAGAGCCTACGAGCAGTACTTC

d_call: TRBD2
clone_size: few
j_call: TRBJ2-1
v_call: TRBV16
cdr3_aa: CASSPGRVGGNEQFF
cdr3_nt: TGTGCCAGCAGCCCAGGGAGGGTTGGTGGGAATGAGCAGTTCTTC

d_call: .
clone_size: .
j_call: TRBJ1-5
v_call: TRBV29-1
cdr3_aa: CSVGLGGLDQPQHF
cdr3_nt: TGCAGCGTTGGTTTGGGGGGTTTGGATCAGCCCCAGCATTTT

d_call: .
clone_size: .
j_call: TRBJ1-1
v_call: TRBV15
cdr3_aa: CATSRDNQDTTEAFF
cdr3_nt: TGTGCCACCAGCAGAGACAACCAGGACACAACTGAAGCTTTCTTT

d_call: TRBD2
clone_size: .
j_call: TRBJ2-1
v_call: TRBV5-1
cdr3_aa: CASSLAPGSGGNNEQFF
cdr3_nt: TGCGCCAGCAGCTTGGCCCCGGGCAGCGGGGGGAACAATGAGCAGTTCTTC

d_call: TRBD1
clone_size: .
j_call: TRBJ1-6
v_call: TRBV7-9
cdr3_aa: CASGADRSSPLHF
cdr3_nt: TGTGCCAGCGGCGCGGACAGGTCTTCACCCCTCCACTTT

d_call: .
clone_size: .
j_call: TRBJ1-2
v_call: TRBV27
cdr3_aa: CASSLSWVNYGYTF
cdr3_nt: TGTGCCAGCAGTTTATCGTGGGTGAACTATGGCTACACCTTC

d_call: TRBD1
clone_size: .
j_call: TRBJ2-4
v_call: TRBV4-3
cdr3_aa: CASSHLNRGHNIQYF
cdr3_nt: TGCGCCAGCAGCCATTTAAACAGGGGCCACAACATTCAGTACTTC

d_call: TRBD1
clone_size: .
j_call: TRBJ1-1
v_call: TRBV4-1
cdr3_aa: CASSQRALTGFGTEAFF
cdr3_nt: TGCGCCAGCAGCCAACGTGCCTTGACAGGGTTCGGGACTGAAGCTTTCTTT

d_call: .
clone_size: .
j_call: TRBJ1-1
v_call: TRBV18
cdr3_aa: CASSLDRNTEAFF
cdr3_nt: TGTGCCAGCTCACTGGACCGGAACACTGAAGCTTTCTTT

d_call: TRBD1
clone_size: .
j_call: TRBJ2-7
v_call: TRBV6-1
cdr3_aa: CASNRGQVYEQYF
cdr3_nt: TGTGCCAGTAACCGAGGACAGGTCTACGAGCAGTACTTC

d_call: .
clone_size: .
j_call: TRBJ2-4
v_call: TRBV10-2
cdr3_aa: CASTGDSLEDIQYF
cdr3_nt: TGCGCCAGCACCGGGGACTCACTCGAGGACATTCAGTACTTC

d_call: .
clone_size: .
j_call: TRBJ1-1
v_call: TRBV5-6
cdr3_aa: CASSRGNQMNTEAFF
cdr3_nt: TGTGCCAGCAGCAGGGGGAACCAAATGAACACTGAAGCTTTCTTT

d_call: TRBD2
clone_size: .
j_call: TRBJ2-7
v_call: TRBV6-6
cdr3_aa: CASSSGGGAGHEQYF
cdr3_nt: TGTGCCAGCAGTTCGGGGGGGGGCGCGGGACACGAGCAGTACTTC

d_call: TRBD1
clone_size: few
j_call: TRBJ2-7
v_call: TRBV7-3
cdr3_aa: CASSLMKGASYEQYF
cdr3_nt: TGTGCCAGCAGCTTAATGAAGGGGGCCTCCTACGAGCAGTACTTC

d_call: .
clone_size: .
j_call: TRBJ2-5
v_call: TRBV18
cdr3_aa: CASSPVRETQYF
cdr3_nt: TGTGCCAGCTCACCTGTGCGAGAGACCCAGTACTTC

d_call: .
clone_size: .
j_call: TRBJ1-2
v_call: TRBV6-6
cdr3_aa: CASSPKESANYGYTF
cdr3_nt: TGTGCCAGCAGCCCCAAGGAGAGCGCGAACTATGGCTACACCTTC

d_call: TRBD2
clone_size: .
j_call: TRBJ2-1
v_call: TRBV7-3
cdr3_aa: CASSLRLAGGSGEQFF
cdr3_nt: TGTGCCAGCAGCCTACGACTAGCGGGGGGCAGTGGTGAGCAGTTCTTC

d_call: .
clone_size: .
j_call: TRBJ1-6
v_call: TRBV6-5
cdr3_aa: CASSPSSGTNSPLHF
cdr3_nt: TGTGCCAGCAGCCCCAGTTCGGGGACGAATTCACCCCTCCACTTT

d_call: TRBD2
clone_size: .
j_call: TRBJ2-5
v_call: TRBV4-3
cdr3_aa: CASSPLTTSDRGGETQYF
cdr3_nt: TGCGCCAGCAGCCCACTAACGACTAGCGATCGGGGCGGAGAGACCCAGTACTTC